The 31 T cell receptor beta chains below were found in one sample sequenced in a study of T cell repertoires in cytomegalovirus infection. These TCRs' antigens remain unknown. TCRdb called the reads again in MiXCR, with one record for every CDR3 protein. This sample carries around 570,000 distinct CDR3 sequences, 40% of them seen once, and the ten largest clones take about 46%. This sample comprised cultured PBMCs, obtained from culture after CMV antigen stimulation. Every receptor here comes from a human donor in good health (CMV status not recorded). Some clones in this sample may be carry-over from other donors' samples.

CDR3 protein: CASSRTGTSGVTDTQYF. The CDR3 DNA is TGTGCCAGCTCACGCACCGGGACTAGCGGGGTTACAGATACGCAGTATTTT. The chain recombines TRBV18 with TRBJ2-3; 13 positions match TRBD2. Trimming took 4 bases from V and 3 from J; bases not matched to a gene: 7. This CDR3 is built from 17 residues. Germline lookup yields CDR1 KGHSH and CDR2 LQKENI.

This clonotype turned up a few times. The chain links TRBV7-8 to TRBJ1-2; 7 positions agree with TRBD1. CDR1 is SGHVS, CDR2 FQNEAQ, per germline. This CDR3 is 14 amino acids long. J lost 7 bases, V lost 2 bases, and 7 bases had no gene match. The CDR3 nucleotides read TGTGCCAGCAGCTTATCGGGACAGACGCGTGGCTACACCTTC. This sequence encodes CASSLSGQTRGYTF.

This clonotype has at least ten counts. J is TRBJ1-2 and V is TRBV7-2; D not resolved. The CDR3 runs 11 residues. Germline CDR1 SGHTA, CDR2 FQGNSA. Deletions cut 2 bases from V and 2 bases from J, with 0 bases between. This CDR3 is CASSLNYGYTF. The CDR3 coding sequence is TGTGCCAGCAGCTTAAACTATGGCTACACCTTC. Together with reference TRBV7-2 and TRBJ1-2, the CDR3 gives the full variable domain: GAGVSQSPSNKVTEKGKDVELRCDPISGHTALYWYRQSLGQGLEFLIYFQGNSAPDKSGLPSDRFSAERTGGSVSTLTIQRTQQEDSAVYLCASSLNYGYTFGSGTRLTVV.

The chain links TRBV27 to TRBJ1-4; D gene uncertain. This CDR3 region has 16 residues. V was shortened by 6 bases and J by 0 bases, with 14 bases between the two germline ends. Per germline, CDR1 MNHEY and CDR2 SMNVEV (reference sequence). Here the CDR3 DNA reads TGTGCCAGCAGCCCATCCCCTAGCCCAACTAATGAAAAACTGTTTTTT. Translation gives CASSPSPSPTNEKLFF. The whole variable domain, remainder taken from reference TRBV27 and TRBJ1-4, is EAQVTQNPRYLITVTGKKLTVTCSQNMNHEYMSWYRQDPGLGLRQIYYSMNVEVTDKGDVPEGYKVSRKEKRNFPLILESPSPNQTSLYFCASSPSPSPTNEKLFFGSGTQLSVL.

V gene TRBV4-1 combines with J gene TRBJ2-3, with D possibly called TRBD1 or TRBD2 (5 bases each). Trimming shortened V by 0 bases and J by 1 base, and 5 bases separated the two germline ends. This CDR3 is built from 14 residues. Germline CDR1 reads MGHRA; CDR2 reads YSYEKL. The CDR3 region has the DNA TGCGCCAGCAGCCAAGAGGGACGCACAGATACGCAGTATTTT. Amino acids: CASSQEGRTDTQYF.

This clonotype was found many times. The chain uses TRBV7-2 and TRBJ1-2; D is ambiguous. The V and J ends lost 4 bases and 6 bases respectively, with 12 bases between them. CDR1 and CDR2 (germline): SGHTA, FQGNSA. The CDR3 contains 13 residues. CDR3 in amino acids: CASSSGPGDGYTF. In nucleotides, the CDR3 is TGTGCCAGCAGCTCCGGCCCGGGAGATGGCTACACCTTC.

This clonotype was found a few times. The gene calls are TRBV7-2 and TRBJ1-1; no firm D call. V gave up 5 bases and J gave up 1 base, with 14 bases separating them. The germline V gene has CDR1 SGHTA and CDR2 FQGNSA. The CDR3 extends over 15 amino acids. In nucleotides, the CDR3 is TGTGCCAGCAGCCCATATATTGGCAAGAACACTGAAGCTTTCTTT. Translation: CASSPYIGKNTEAFF.

In its sample, this clonotype was seen a few times. CDR3 sequence (DNA): TGTGCCACCCCCCGGGGCTCGGGGGAATACAATGAGCAGTTCTTC. Its translation is CATPRGSGEYNEQFF. This chain links TRBV2 with TRBJ2-1; TRBD2 might be the D (6 bases). CDR1 is SNHLY, CDR2 FYNNEI, per germline. The V end lost 10 bases, the J end lost 4 bases, and 20 bases lay between the germline ends. The CDR3 consists of 15 residues.

The chain uses TRBV11-2 and TRBJ2-7, with a possible D match to TRBD1 (6 bases). Trimming shortened V by 6 bases and J by 3 bases, and 12 bases separated the two germline ends. The CDR3 has 13 amino acids. Per the germline V gene, CDR1 is SGHAT and CDR2 is FQNNGV. The CDR3 protein is CASSWGPLYEQYF. The CDR3 region has the DNA TGTGCCAGCAGTTGGGGGCCGCTCTACGAGCAGTACTTC.

In this sample, this clonotype turned up once. The chain is built from TRBV2 and TRBJ1-3; D is unclear. The CDR3 length is 14 residues. V was pared by 0 bases and J by 1 base, with 4 bases between. Germline loops: CDR1 SNHLY, CDR2 FYNNEI. The CDR3 coding sequence is TGTGCCAGCAGTGAAGCGCGTTCTGGAAACACCATATATTTT. Amino acids: CASSEARSGNTIYF. Looking up the rest from reference TRBV2 and TRBJ1-3 gives the full variable domain: EPEVTQTPSHQVTQMGQEVILRCVPISNHLYFYWYRQILGQKVEFLVSFYNNEISEKSEIFDDQFSVERPDGSNFTLKIRSTKLEDSAMYFCASSEARSGNTIYFGEGSWLTVV.

The gene calls are TRBV7-6 and TRBJ1-1; D gene ambiguous. The CDR3 loop spans 15 amino acids. The ends were cut back, 3 bases at V and 4 bases at J, with 15 bases in the middle. Germline-derived CDR1 and CDR2 are SGHVS and FNYEAQ. The CDR3: CASSLAYGVPTEAFF. For the CDR3, the DNA is TGTGCCAGCAGCTTGGCCTACGGGGTTCCCACTGAAGCTTTCTTT.

This clonotype was counted only a few times. The genes are TRBV7-2 and TRBJ2-1; weak D call: TRBD2 (5 bases). V was cut by 2 bases and J by 8 bases, with 13 bases left in between. There are 14 residues in the CDR3. Per the germline V gene, CDR1 is SGHTA and CDR2 is FQGNSA. The DNA for the CDR3 is TGTGCCAGCAGCTTAATCACTAGTTCCGATGAGCAGTTCTTC. It codes for CASSLITSSDEQFF.

This clonotype was counted between two and nine times. This chain joins TRBV4-2 and TRBJ2-3, with TRBD2 matching over 14 bases. The length of the CDR3 is 18 residues. In germline, CDR1 is LGHNA, CDR2 YNFKEQ. V gave up 5 bases and J gave up 0 bases; unmatched junction bases: 7. The CDR3 DNA follows: TGTGCCAGCAGCGGACTAGCGGGAGGAGGTTGGAGCACAGATACGCAGTATTTT. Protein sequence: CASSGLAGGGWSTDTQYF.

This clonotype was counted only a few times. V gene TRBV7-9 combines with J gene TRBJ2-5; a weak D match, TRBD1 (5 bases). Germline lookup yields CDR1 SEHNR and CDR2 FQNEAQ (reference sequence). The CDR3 has 14 amino acids. The germline V and J ends were trimmed by 1 base and 5 bases, with 11 bases remaining between them. In DNA form, the CDR3 reads TGTGCCAGCAGCTTAGAGGCAGGGATTGAGACCCAGTACTTC. Encoded protein: CASSLEAGIETQYF.

In this sample, this clonotype turned up a few times. The gene calls are TRBV15 and TRBJ2-5, with D unresolved. This CDR3 has 14 amino acids. Germline values: CDR1 LNHNV, CDR2 YYDKDF (reference sequence). Trimming stripped 1 base from V and 0 bases from J, with 6 bases between. CDR3 bases: TGTGCCACCAGCAGAGTTCGATACCAAGAGACCCAGTACTTC. Translated, it gives CATSRVRYQETQYF.

V is TRBV10-3 and J is TRBJ2-1; D is unresolved. V gave up 7 bases and J gave up 9 bases, with 19 bases separating them. The CDR3 runs 14 residues. Germline V gene data show CDR1 as ENHRY and CDR2 as SYGVKD. CDR3 loop: CAIKLEPGLSEQFF. The CDR3 nucleotides read TGTGCCATCAAACTGGAGCCCGGGTTGAGTGAGCAGTTCTTC.

The chain uses TRBV15 and TRBJ2-1, with a tentative D call TRBD1 (6 bases). Germline CDR1 LNHNV, CDR2 YYDKDF (reference sequence). Trimming cost V 1 base and J 7 bases, with 14 bases left between them. CDR3 length equals 15 residues. The CDR3 spells CATSRAGRGGNEQFF. As DNA, the CDR3 is TGTGCCACCAGCAGAGCCGGCAGGGGTGGGAATGAGCAGTTCTTC.

The chain has TRBV29-1 and TRBJ1-1, with TRBD1 as a possible D gene (5 bases). CDR3 size: 13 residues. Between the trimmed V and J ends, which lost 3 bases and 0 bases, there was a span of 8 bases. The germline CDR1 and CDR2 sequences are SQVTM and ANQGSEA. CDR3 sequence: CSVDPGLNTEAFF. The CDR3 region has the DNA TGCAGCGTTGATCCAGGGCTGAACACTGAAGCTTTCTTT.

The CDR3 DNA sequence: TGTGCCAGTACCCTGGGGCGGGGGAGAGGTAGCTCCTACAATGAGCAGTTCTTC. Translation: CASTLGRGRGSSYNEQFF. The rearrangement joins TRBV19 to TRBJ2-1; 7 bases align to TRBD2. This CDR3 has 18 residues. V trimming: 7 bases; J trimming: 0 bases; junction bases outside the gene matches: 15. Germline CDR1 is LNHDA and CDR2 is SQIVND (reference sequence). Complete variable domain (other parts from reference TRBV19 and TRBJ2-1): DGGITQSPKYLFRKEGQNVTLSCEQNLNHDAMYWYRQDPGQGLRLIYYSQIVNDFQKGDIAEGYSVSREKKESFPLTVTSAQKNPTAFYLCASTLGRGRGSSYNEQFFGPGTRLTVL.

Turning to this clonotype: This CDR3 is missing its conserved last phenylalanine or tryptophan, likely due to a read error. The V gene is TRBV20-1, the J gene TRBJ2-7; 7 bases align to TRBD2. The CDR3 contains 15 residues. With V trimmed by 0 bases and J by 1 base, 6 bases remained unmatched. Germline loops: CDR1 DFQATT, CDR2 SNEGSKA (reference sequence). The CDR3: CSARDGGSGSYEQYS. DNA for the CDR3: TGCAGTGCTAGAGATGGCGGGAGCGGGTCCTACGAGCAGTACTCC.

This chain links TRBV7-2 with TRBJ2-2, with D perhaps assigned TRBD1 or TRBD2 (5 bases each). The V end lost 5 bases, the J end lost 5 bases, and 21 bases lay between the germline ends. CDR1 and CDR2 from the germline V gene are SGHTA and FQGNSA. The CDR3 spans 17 residues. DNA of the CDR3: TGTGCCAGCAGCATCCCGCCGGGACGCACGATTACCGGGGAGCTGTTTTTT. Amino acids: CASSIPPGRTITGELFF.

The chain employs TRBV7-2 and TRBJ1-3; D remains unclear. CDR1 is SGHTA and CDR2 is FQGNSA in the germline V gene. The CDR3 extends over 14 amino acids. V lost 2 bases to trimming and J lost 5 bases, with 10 bases between them. CDR3 bases: TGTGCCAGCAGCTTAAATCGGGCGAGAAACACCATATATTTT. Amino acids: CASSLNRARNTIYF.

The chain combines TRBV7-8 with TRBJ2-7; TRBD1 matches 10 bases. With V trimmed by 2 bases and J by 2 bases, 6 bases remained unmatched. The CDR3 has 16 amino acids. Germline lookup yields CDR1 SGHVS and CDR2 FQNEAQ. The CDR3 spells CASSLSRDRGTYEQYF. CDR3 DNA: TGTGCCAGCAGCTTAAGCCGGGACAGGGGAACCTACGAGCAGTACTTC.

This clonotype has only a few counts. V gene TRBV6-4 combines with J gene TRBJ2-3; 10 nucleotides agree with TRBD2. Trimming took 3 bases from V and 4 from J; bases not matched to a gene: 4. In germline, CDR1 is MRHNA, CDR2 SNTAGT. CDR3 length equals 15 residues. CDR3 DNA: TGTGCCAGCAGTGAAGAAGCGGGAGGGTCAGATACGCAGTATTTT. Translating gives CASSEEAGGSDTQYF.

The chain employs TRBV12-3 or TRBV12-4 and TRBJ1-3; no clear D gene. The CDR3 runs to 15 residues. Trimming left V 5 bases short and J 3 bases short, with 14 bases between. CDR3 sequence (DNA): TGTGCCAGCAGTCCGACAACCGCAGTTGGAAACACCATATATTTT. This sequence encodes CASSPTTAVGNTIYF.

The genes are TRBV28 and TRBJ1-4; TRBD1 is a possible D gene (5 bases). The V and J ends lost 4 bases and 3 bases respectively, with 18 bases between them. Germline lookup yields CDR1 MDHEN and CDR2 SYDVKM. This CDR3 is built from 17 residues. Here the CDR3 DNA reads TGTGCCAGCAGTTCTGGGGCGGGAGGGCCCGCTAATGAAAAACTGTTTTTT. Its translation: CASSSGAGGPANEKLFF.

This rearrangement joins TRBV12-3 or TRBV12-4 to TRBJ2-3; no clear D gene. The CDR3 runs to 16 residues. Trimming pared 6 bases from V and 2 bases from J, leaving 18 bases between. Written as DNA, the CDR3 is TGTGCCAGCAGCCCCACCCGAGACATAATCACAGATACGCAGTATTTT. Amino acid sequence: CASSPTRDIITDTQYF.

The chain carries TRBV7-2 and TRBJ2-3, with D tentatively TRBD2 (6 bases). CDR1 and CDR2 from the germline V gene are SGHTA and FQGNSA. There are 15 residues in the CDR3. Trimming took 3 bases from V and 2 from J, leaving 12 bases between them. As DNA, the CDR3 is TGTGCCAGCAGCTTTGTGGGGGGTCACACAGATACGCAGTATTTT. This codes for CASSFVGGHTDTQYF. Together with reference TRBV7-2 and TRBJ2-3, the CDR3 gives the full variable domain: GAGVSQSPSNKVTEKGKDVELRCDPISGHTALYWYRQSLGQGLEFLIYFQGNSAPDKSGLPSDRFSAERTGGSVSTLTIQRTQQEDSAVYLCASSFVGGHTDTQYFGPGTRLTVL.

The V gene is TRBV11-2, the J gene TRBJ2-7; D tentatively reads TRBD1 or TRBD2 (5 bases each). The CDR3 totals 14 residues. Germline assignment: CDR1 SGHAT and CDR2 FQNNGV. V was cut by 0 bases and J by 5 bases, with 11 bases left in between. The DNA of the CDR3 is TGTGCCAGCAGCTTAGACAGGGACCTTGACGAGCAGTACTTC. Its translation is CASSLDRDLDEQYF.

The sample holds a few counts of this clonotype. This chain connects TRBV7-4 to TRBJ2-7; D gene ambiguous. This CDR3 region has 14 residues. Germline V CDR1 and CDR2: SGHVT, SQSDAQ. V was clipped by 3 bases and J by 2 bases, with 11 bases between them. Here the CDR3 DNA reads TGTGCCAGCAGCTTTGGCAGCAATACCTACGAGCAGTACTTC. Residues: CASSFGSNTYEQYF.

The chain has TRBV2 and TRBJ2-7; D is tentatively TRBD1 or TRBD2 (5 bases each). The CDR3 extends over 14 amino acids. The germline V gene encodes CDR1 SNHLY and CDR2 FYNNEI. The V and J ends lost 6 bases and 2 bases respectively, with 14 bases between them. The chain's CDR3 is CASRARDGPYEQYF. The CDR3 DNA follows: TGTGCCAGCAGGGCACGGGACGGACCCTACGAGCAGTACTTC. The full variable domain, completed using reference TRBV2 and TRBJ2-7, is EPEVTQTPSHQVTQMGQEVILRCVPISNHLYFYWYRQILGQKVEFLVSFYNNEISEKSEIFDDQFSVERPDGSNFTLKIRSTKLEDSAMYFCASRARDGPYEQYFGPGTRLTVT.